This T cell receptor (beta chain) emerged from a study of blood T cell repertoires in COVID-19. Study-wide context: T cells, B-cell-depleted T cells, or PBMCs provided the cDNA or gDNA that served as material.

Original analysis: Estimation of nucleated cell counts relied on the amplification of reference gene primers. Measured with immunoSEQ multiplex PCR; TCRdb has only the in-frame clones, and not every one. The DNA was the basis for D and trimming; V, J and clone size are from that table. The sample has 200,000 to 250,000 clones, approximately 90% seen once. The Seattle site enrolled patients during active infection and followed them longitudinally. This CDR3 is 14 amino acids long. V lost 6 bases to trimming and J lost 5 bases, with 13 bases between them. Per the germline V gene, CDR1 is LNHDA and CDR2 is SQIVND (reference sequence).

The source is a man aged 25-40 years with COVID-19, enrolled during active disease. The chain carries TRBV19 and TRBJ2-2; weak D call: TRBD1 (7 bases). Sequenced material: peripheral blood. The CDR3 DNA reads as TGTGCCAGTAGGCCGACAGGGAGGACCGGGGAGCTGTTTTTT. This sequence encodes CASRPTGRTGELFF.